Listed below are T cell receptor beta chains from one sample, sequenced in a study of CD8+ T cells in alopecia areata. The data were produced by immunoSEQ multiplex PCR, yet TCRdb's version contains in-frame clones alone and is incomplete. The sample contains more than 100,000 clones, 45% to 60% of which appear only once. The sequences come from CD4+ T cells sorted from blood, collected at week 0. These receptor sequences come from a human donor with alopecia areata. CDR3s include the opening cysteine and the closing phenylalanine or tryptophan. The D gene is left open where the match is weak. Clone size is not always given. Where it is, it says once, few, many or a class for expanded clones.

length	D	V	size	J	CDR3	DNA
14	TRBD2	TRBV7-3	-	TRBJ2-7	CASSFGGSSYEQYF	TGTGCCAGCAGCTTTGGCGGGAGCTCCTACGAGCAGTACTTC
13	-	TRBV5-4	-	TRBJ1-1	CASSQVDPAEAFF	TGTGCCAGCAGCCAAGTAGATCCGGCTGAAGCTTTCTTT
12	-	TRBV29-1	-	TRBJ2-7	CSVVRGVHEQYF	TGCAGCGTTGTAAGGGGGGTCCACGAGCAGTACTTC
15	TRBD1	TRBV18	once	TRBJ1-5	CASSYTGDSNQPQHF	TGTGCCAGCTCATATACAGGGGATAGCAATCAGCCCCAGCATTTT
17	-	TRBV7-8	-	TRBJ1-5	CASSPTTETHSNQPQHF	TGTGCCAGCAGCCCCACCACAGAGACCCATAGCAATCAGCCCCAGCATTTT
16	TRBD2	TRBV7-2	few	TRBJ2-3	CASSPEVRGGWDTQYF	TGTGCCAGCAGCCCAGAGGTCCGGGGGGGCTGGGATACGCAGTATTTT
15	TRBD1	TRBV7-9	few	TRBJ1-1	CASSSYRGKDTEAFF	TGTGCCAGCAGCTCCTACAGGGGGAAGGACACTGAAGCTTTCTTT
14	TRBD1	TRBV25-1	-	TRBJ2-7	CASSGQGAQYEQYF	TGTGCCAGCAGTGGTCAGGGGGCGCAGTACGAGCAGTACTTC
16	-	TRBV27	-	TRBJ2-1	CASGRRLAVSYNEQFF	TGTGCCAGCGGACGCCGCCTAGCCGTCTCCTACAATGAGCAGTTCTTC
16	TRBD1	TRBV5-6	few	TRBJ2-1	CASSLDGRGSDNEQFF	TGTGCCAGCAGCTTGGATGGCAGGGGGAGTGACAATGAGCAGTTCTTC
17	TRBD2	TRBV7-2	few	TRBJ2-3	CASSLFGAGERSDTQYF	TGTGCCAGCAGCTTGTTTGGCGCGGGAGAGAGGTCAGATACGCAGTATTTT
17	-	TRBV18	-	TRBJ1-2	CASSPPDGTPSNYGYTF	TGTGCCAGCTCACCACCGGACGGAACCCCTTCTAACTATGGCTACACCTTC
14	-	TRBV18	-	TRBJ2-5	CASSPGHTQETQYF	TGTGCCAGCTCACCGGGACACACCCAAGAGACCCAGTACTTC
17	TRBD1	TRBV15	-	TRBJ2-2	CATSRDPTDRGPGELFF	TGTGCCACCAGCAGAGACCCAACAGACAGGGGCCCCGGGGAGCTGTTTTTT
13	-	TRBV18	-	TRBJ2-1	CASSPSINNEQFF	TGTGCCAGCTCACCATCGATTAACAATGAGCAGTTCTTC
15	-	TRBV1	-	TRBJ1-4	CTSSRTGGCGEKLFF	TGCACCAGCAGCCGTACAGGGGGCTGTGGTGAAAAACTGTTTTTT
14	-	TRBV29-1	-	TRBJ2-3	CSVAIQGPTDTQYF	TGCAGCGTTGCGATACAGGGCCCCACAGATACGCAGTATTTT
14	-	TRBV5-1	-	TRBJ1-2	CASSLSGGGNGYTF	TGCGCCAGCAGCTTGTCCGGGGGTGGAAATGGCTACACCTTC
13	-	TRBV4-3	-	TRBJ2-1	CASSSRVGDEQFF	TGCGCCAGCAGCTCCCGGGTTGGCGATGAGCAGTTCTTC
16	TRBD2	TRBV7-2	-	TRBJ2-5	CASSLDGLAGEETQYF	TGTGCCAGCAGCTTGGACGGACTAGCGGGGGAAGAGACCCAGTACTTC
16	TRBD2	TRBV5-1	few	TRBJ2-5	CASSLVPAGRQETQYF	TGCGCCAGCAGCTTGGTCCCAGCGGGGCGGCAAGAGACCCAGTACTTC
11	-	TRBV6-5	-	TRBJ1-1	CASGRDTEAFF	TGTGCCAGCGGACGGGACACTGAAGCTTTCTTT
14	-	TRBV10-3	-	TRBJ1-2	CAISETGMSYGYTF	TGTGCCATCAGTGAGACAGGGATGAGCTATGGCTACACCTTC
14	-	TRBV7-2	-	TRBJ1-6	CASSLEWRDSPLHF	TGTGCCAGCAGCTTAGAGTGGCGGGATTCACCCCTCCACTTT
15	-	TRBV6-5	-	TRBJ1-2	CASSSSFTQNAGYTF	TGTGCCAGCAGTTCTTCATTTACACAAAACGCTGGCTACACCTTC
15	-	TRBV2	few	TRBJ2-3	CATPRGESSTDTQYF	TGTGCCACACCTAGGGGGGAATCTAGCACAGATACGCAGTATTTT
13	TRBD1	TRBV7-2	-	TRBJ2-7	CASSLTGGSEQYF	TGTGCCAGCAGCTTGACAGGGGGTAGCGAGCAGTACTTC
16	TRBD1	TRBV5-1	-	TRBJ2-7	CASSLGTGVLISEQYF	TGCGCCAGCAGCCTCGGGACAGGGGTCCTTATATCCGAGCAGTACTTC
16	-	TRBV4-3	-	TRBJ2-7	CASSQVRATLDYEQYF	TGCGCCAGCAGCCAAGTGAGGGCAACCCTAGACTACGAGCAGTACTTC
15	TRBD2	TRBV7-3	-	TRBJ2-3	CASSRTGTREGTQYF	TGTGCCAGCAGCCGGACCGGGACTAGGGAAGGTACGCAGTATTTT
12	TRBD1	TRBV6-6	few	TRBJ1-1	CASGQGDTEAFF	TGTGCCAGCGGACAGGGCGACACTGAAGCTTTCTTT
14	-	TRBV28	-	TRBJ1-1	CASRGGADAKWAFF	TGTGCCAGCAGGGGTGGGGCGGACGCGAAGTGGGCTTTCTTT
13	-	TRBV7-2	-	TRBJ2-1	CASSLARRGEQFF	TGTGCCAGCAGCTTAGCGCGGAGGGGGGAGCAGTTCTTC
15	TRBD1	TRBV2	-	TRBJ2-3	CASGNRGRGTDTQYF	TGTGCCAGCGGTAACAGGGGTCGAGGCACAGATACGCAGTATTTT
15	-	TRBV5-1	-	TRBJ2-5	CASSLGTVAQETQYF	TGCGCCAGCAGCTTGGGAACAGTGGCTCAAGAGACCCAGTACTTC
14	-	TRBV5-1	-	TRBJ2-5	CASSLDLDQETQYF	TGCGCCAGCAGCTTGGATCTAGACCAAGAGACCCAGTACTTC
14	-	TRBV4-1	-	TRBJ1-2	CASSQDRGTYGYTF	TGCGCCAGCAGCCAAGATCGGGGAACTTATGGCTACACCTTC
12	-	TRBV6-1	-	TRBJ2-1	CASSDVGVEQFF	TGTGCCAGCAGTGATGTCGGGGTTGAGCAGTTCTTC
15	-	TRBV4-1	-	TRBJ2-4	CASSQERPTGYIQYF	TGCGCCAGCAGCCAAGAGAGGCCCACGGGGTACATTCAGTACTTC
15	TRBD2	TRBV5-1	few	TRBJ2-3	CASSSTSGRADTQYF	TGCGCCAGCAGCTCGACTAGCGGGAGGGCAGATACGCAGTATTTT
17	TRBD2	TRBV5-4	few	TRBJ2-3	CASGPGHSGGLADTQYF	TGTGCCAGTGGGCCGGGCCATAGCGGGGGGTTGGCAGATACGCAGTATTTT
17	-	TRBV7-6	few	TRBJ1-6	CASSLSGTSSYNSPLHF	TGTGCCAGCAGCTTATCGGGAACGAGCTCCTATAATTCACCCCTCCACTTT